These T cell receptor beta chains were read from a single sample in a study of T-cell memory formation after mild COVID-19. TCRdb reanalysed the 5' RACE reads using MiXCR and keeps one entry per CDR3 protein. The sample has fewer than 500,000 distinct CDR3 sequences; nearly 25% are singletons. Sequenced sample: PBMCs or a T cell subset sorted from them (not recorded which). Receptors originate from an adult woman who had mild COVID-19 (a few samples of this study predate the infection). Cell type and time point are not known. The CDR3 runs from the conserved cysteine through the conserved F or W. D genes are given only for firm matches. Rows may omit the clone size; those that give it use once, few, many or a size class.

v_call: TRBV12-3/TRBV12-4; cdr3_length: 13; clone_size: -; j_call: TRBJ1-1; d_call: -; cdr3_aa: CASSWGSPSEAFF; cdr3_nt: TGTGCCAGCAGTTGGGGCTCACCCTCTGAAGCTTTCTTT
v_call: TRBV7-9; cdr3_length: 17; clone_size: few; j_call: TRBJ2-5; d_call: TRBD2; cdr3_aa: CASSSGSTGGIQETQYF; cdr3_nt: TGTGCCAGCAGCTCAGGGAGTACGGGAGGCATCCAAGAGACCCAGTACTTC
v_call: TRBV19; cdr3_length: 15; clone_size: few; j_call: TRBJ2-5; d_call: TRBD1; cdr3_aa: CASSIRQGVGETQYF; cdr3_nt: TGTGCCAGTAGTATTCGACAGGGGGTCGGAGAGACCCAGTACTTC
v_call: TRBV5-1; cdr3_length: 16; clone_size: few; j_call: TRBJ2-3; d_call: -; cdr3_aa: CASSSPPEGVTNTQYF; cdr3_nt: TGCGCCAGCAGCTCCCCCCCGGAGGGAGTTACAAATACGCAGTATTTT
v_call: TRBV12-3/TRBV12-4; cdr3_length: 16; clone_size: few; j_call: TRBJ1-5; d_call: -; cdr3_aa: CASSPPMVHSNQPQHF; cdr3_nt: TGTGCCAGCAGTCCTCCGATGGTCCATAGCAATCAGCCCCAGCATTTT
v_call: TRBV6-5; cdr3_length: 14; clone_size: few; j_call: TRBJ1-1; d_call: TRBD1; cdr3_aa: CASSYSQGDTEAFF; cdr3_nt: TGTGCCAGCAGTTACTCGCAGGGGGACACTGAAGCTTTCTTT
v_call: TRBV15; cdr3_length: 15; clone_size: -; j_call: TRBJ1-6; d_call: TRBD1; cdr3_aa: CATSGGDSYNSPLHF; cdr3_nt: TGTGCCACCAGCGGAGGGGACAGTTATAATTCACCCCTCCACTTT
v_call: TRBV3-1; cdr3_length: 14; clone_size: few; j_call: TRBJ2-7; d_call: -; cdr3_aa: CASSQDVSHYEQYF; cdr3_nt: TGTGCCAGCAGCCAAGATGTCAGTCACTACGAGCAGTACTTC
v_call: TRBV19; cdr3_length: 15; clone_size: -; j_call: TRBJ2-5; d_call: -; cdr3_aa: CASSWHWLDQETQYF; cdr3_nt: TGTGCCAGTAGTTGGCATTGGTTAGACCAAGAGACCCAGTACTTC
v_call: TRBV5-1; cdr3_length: 14; clone_size: many; j_call: TRBJ2-3; d_call: TRBD2; cdr3_aa: CASSLGLVTDTQYF; cdr3_nt: TGTGCCAGCAGCTTGGGACTAGTCACAGATACGCAGTATTTT
v_call: TRBV20-1; cdr3_length: 13; clone_size: few; j_call: TRBJ1-1; d_call: -; cdr3_aa: CSAKVPWGTGAFF; cdr3_nt: TGCAGTGCTAAGGTCCCATGGGGCACGGGGGCTTTCTTT
v_call: TRBV5-1; cdr3_length: 16; clone_size: -; j_call: TRBJ2-1; d_call: -; cdr3_aa: CASSLERGFPYNEQFF; cdr3_nt: TGCGCCAGCAGCTTGGAGAGGGGGTTTCCCTACAATGAGCAGTTCTTC
v_call: TRBV7-3; cdr3_length: 14; clone_size: many; j_call: TRBJ2-7; d_call: -; cdr3_aa: CASSPGGTSYEQYF; cdr3_nt: TGTGCCAGCAGTCCTGGGGGGACATCCTACGAGCAGTACTTC
v_call: TRBV9; cdr3_length: 16; clone_size: -; j_call: TRBJ2-3; d_call: -; cdr3_aa: CASSVGVADSTDTQYF; cdr3_nt: TGTGCCAGCAGCGTAGGAGTAGCGGATAGCACAGATACGCAGTATTTT